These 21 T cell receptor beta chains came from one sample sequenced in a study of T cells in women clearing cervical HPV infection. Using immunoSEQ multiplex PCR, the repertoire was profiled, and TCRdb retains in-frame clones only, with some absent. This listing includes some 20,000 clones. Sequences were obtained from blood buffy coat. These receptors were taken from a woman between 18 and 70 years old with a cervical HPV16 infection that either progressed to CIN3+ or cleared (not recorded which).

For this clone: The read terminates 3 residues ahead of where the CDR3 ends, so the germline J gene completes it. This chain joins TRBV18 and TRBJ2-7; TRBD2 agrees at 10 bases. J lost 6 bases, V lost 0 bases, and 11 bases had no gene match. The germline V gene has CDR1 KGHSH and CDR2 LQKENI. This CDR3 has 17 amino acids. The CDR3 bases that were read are TGTGCCAGCTCACCACCTAGGCTAGCGGGAGTTTTTTCCGAG. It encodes CASSPPRLAGVFSE. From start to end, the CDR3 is CASSPPRLAGVFSEQYF.

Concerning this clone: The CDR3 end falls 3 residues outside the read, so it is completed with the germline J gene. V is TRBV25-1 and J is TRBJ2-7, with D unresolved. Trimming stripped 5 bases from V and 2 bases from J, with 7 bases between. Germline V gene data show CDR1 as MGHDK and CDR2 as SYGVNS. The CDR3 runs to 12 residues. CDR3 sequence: CASSQYAYEQYF. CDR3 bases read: TGTGCCAGCAGTCAGTATGCCTACGAG.

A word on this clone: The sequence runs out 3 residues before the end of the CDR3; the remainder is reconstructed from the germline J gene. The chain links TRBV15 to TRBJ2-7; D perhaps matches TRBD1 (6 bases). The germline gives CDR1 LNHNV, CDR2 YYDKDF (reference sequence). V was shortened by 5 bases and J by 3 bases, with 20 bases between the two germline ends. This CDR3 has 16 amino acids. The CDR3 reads CATSGGGRGTFYEQYF. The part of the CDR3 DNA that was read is TGTGCCACCAGCGGGGGCGGAAGGGGTACTTTCTACGAG.

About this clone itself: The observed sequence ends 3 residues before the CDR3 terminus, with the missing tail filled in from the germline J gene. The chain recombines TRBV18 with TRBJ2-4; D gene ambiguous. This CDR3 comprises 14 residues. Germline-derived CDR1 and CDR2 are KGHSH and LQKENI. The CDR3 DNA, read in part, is TGTGCCAGCTCACCAAGTCCGGTCACCTATGGT. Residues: CASSPSPVTYG. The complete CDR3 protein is CASSPSPVTYGQYF.

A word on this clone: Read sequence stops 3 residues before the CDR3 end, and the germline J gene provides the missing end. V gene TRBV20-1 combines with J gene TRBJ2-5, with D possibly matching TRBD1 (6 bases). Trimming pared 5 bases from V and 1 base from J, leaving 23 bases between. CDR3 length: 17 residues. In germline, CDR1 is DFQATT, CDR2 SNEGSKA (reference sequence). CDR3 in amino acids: CSALRRGGYSAQETQYF. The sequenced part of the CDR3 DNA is TGCAGTGCTCTTCGCCGAGGGGGTTACAGTGCCCAAGAGACC.

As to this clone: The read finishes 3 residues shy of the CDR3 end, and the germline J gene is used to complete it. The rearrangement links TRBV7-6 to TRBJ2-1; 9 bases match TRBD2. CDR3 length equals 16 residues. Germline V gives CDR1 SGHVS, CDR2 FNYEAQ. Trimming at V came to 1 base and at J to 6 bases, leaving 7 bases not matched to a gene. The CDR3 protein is CASSLVMGLAANEQFF. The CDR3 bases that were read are TGTGCCAGCAGCTTAGTTATGGGACTAGCAGCCAATGAG.

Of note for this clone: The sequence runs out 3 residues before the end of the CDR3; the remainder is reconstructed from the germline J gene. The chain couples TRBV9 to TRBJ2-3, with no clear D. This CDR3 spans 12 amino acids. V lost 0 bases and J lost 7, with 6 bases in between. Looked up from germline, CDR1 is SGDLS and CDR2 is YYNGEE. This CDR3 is CASSVDSNTQYF. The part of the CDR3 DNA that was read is TGTGCCAGCAGCGTAGACAGCAATACG.

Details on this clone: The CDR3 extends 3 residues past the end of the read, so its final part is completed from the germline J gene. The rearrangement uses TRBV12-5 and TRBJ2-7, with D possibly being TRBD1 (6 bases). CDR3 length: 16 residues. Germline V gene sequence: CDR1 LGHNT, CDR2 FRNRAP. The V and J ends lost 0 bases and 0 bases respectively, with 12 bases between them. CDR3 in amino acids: CASGLVVTGASYEQYF. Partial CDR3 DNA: TGTGCTAGTGGTTTGGTTGTGACAGGAGCCTCCTACGAG.

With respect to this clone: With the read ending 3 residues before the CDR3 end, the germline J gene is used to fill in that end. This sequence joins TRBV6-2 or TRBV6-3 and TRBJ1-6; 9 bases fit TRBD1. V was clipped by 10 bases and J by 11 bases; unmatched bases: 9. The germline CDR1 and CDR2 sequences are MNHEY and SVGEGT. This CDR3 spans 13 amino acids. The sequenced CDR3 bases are TGTGCCACCGGGGACAGGGAGGCTGCACCC. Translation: CATGDREAAP. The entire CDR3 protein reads CATGDREAAPLHF.

CDR3 bases read: TGTGCCAGCTCCCTGCGGGGGGCCGGCCCCCTTCAAGAGACA. This translates into CASSLRGAGPLQET. The CDR3, in full, reads CASSLRGAGPLQETAFF. The chain recombines TRBV18 with TRBJ1-1, with D possibly TRBD1 on 6 matching bases. The observed sequence ends 3 residues before the CDR3 terminus, with the missing tail filled in from the germline J gene. The germline CDR1 and CDR2 sequences are KGHSH and LQKENI. CDR3 size: 17 residues.

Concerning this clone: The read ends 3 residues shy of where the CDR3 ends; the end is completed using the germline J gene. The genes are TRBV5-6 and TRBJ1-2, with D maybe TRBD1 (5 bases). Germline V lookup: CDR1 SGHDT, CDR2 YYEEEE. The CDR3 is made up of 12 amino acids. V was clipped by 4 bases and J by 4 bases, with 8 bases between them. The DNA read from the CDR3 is TGTGCCAGCAGCCCAGGGTCCTATGGC. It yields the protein CASSPGSYG. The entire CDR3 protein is CASSPGSYGYTF.

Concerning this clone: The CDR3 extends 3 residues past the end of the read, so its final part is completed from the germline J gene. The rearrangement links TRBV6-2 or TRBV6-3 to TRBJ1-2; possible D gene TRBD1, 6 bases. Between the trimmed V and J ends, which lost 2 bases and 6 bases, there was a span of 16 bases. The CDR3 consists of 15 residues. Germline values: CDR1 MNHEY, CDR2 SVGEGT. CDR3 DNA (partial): TGTGCCAGCAGTTACCAGGGGAATCGGGGTGATGGC. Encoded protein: CASSYQGNRGDG. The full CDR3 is CASSYQGNRGDGYTF.

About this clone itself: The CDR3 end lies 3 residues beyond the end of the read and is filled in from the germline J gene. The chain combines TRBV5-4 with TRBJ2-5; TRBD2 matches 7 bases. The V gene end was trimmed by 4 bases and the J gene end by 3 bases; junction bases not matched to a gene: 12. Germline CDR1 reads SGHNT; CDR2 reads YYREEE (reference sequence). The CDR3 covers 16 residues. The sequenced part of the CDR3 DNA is TGTGCCAGCAGCGGTATGGCGAGGGCGGGAGAAGAGACC. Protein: CASSGMARAGEET. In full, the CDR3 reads CASSGMARAGEETQYF.

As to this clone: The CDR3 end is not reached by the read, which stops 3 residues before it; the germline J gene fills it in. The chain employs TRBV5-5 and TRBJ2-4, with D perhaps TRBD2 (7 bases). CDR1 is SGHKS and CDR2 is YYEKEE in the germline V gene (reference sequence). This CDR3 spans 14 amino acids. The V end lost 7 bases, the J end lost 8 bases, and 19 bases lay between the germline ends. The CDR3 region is CASGTGGAGDIQYF. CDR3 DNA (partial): TGTGCCAGCGGAACTGGGGGGGCGGGAGACATT. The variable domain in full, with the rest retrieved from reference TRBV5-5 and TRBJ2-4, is DAGVTQSPTHLIKTRGQQVTLRCSPISGHKSVSWYQQVLGQGPQFIFQYYEKEERGRGNFPDRFSARQFPNYSSELNVNALLLGDSALYLCASGTGGAGDIQYFGAGTRLSVL.

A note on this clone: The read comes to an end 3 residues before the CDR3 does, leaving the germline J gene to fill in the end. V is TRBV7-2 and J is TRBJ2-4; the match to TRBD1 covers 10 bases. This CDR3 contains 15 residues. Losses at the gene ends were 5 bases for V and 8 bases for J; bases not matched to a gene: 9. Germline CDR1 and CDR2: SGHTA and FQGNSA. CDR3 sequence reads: CASSTKPGQGYIQYF. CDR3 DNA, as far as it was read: TGTGCCAGCAGCACGAAACCGGGACAGGGGTACATT. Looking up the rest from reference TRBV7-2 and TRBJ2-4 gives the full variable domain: GAGVSQSPSNKVTEKGKDVELRCDPISGHTALYWYRQSLGQGLEFLIYFQGNSAPDKSGLPSDRFSAERTGGSVSTLTIQRTQQEDSAVYLCASSTKPGQGYIQYFGAGTRLSVL.

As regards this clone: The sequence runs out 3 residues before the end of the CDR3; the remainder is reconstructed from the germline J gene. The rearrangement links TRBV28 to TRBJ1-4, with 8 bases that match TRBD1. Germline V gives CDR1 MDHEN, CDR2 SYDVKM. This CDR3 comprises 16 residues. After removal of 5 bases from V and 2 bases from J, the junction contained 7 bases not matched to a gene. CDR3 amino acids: CASSGADRETNEKLFF. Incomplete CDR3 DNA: TGTGCCAGCAGTGGGGCGGACAGGGAGACTAATGAAAAA.

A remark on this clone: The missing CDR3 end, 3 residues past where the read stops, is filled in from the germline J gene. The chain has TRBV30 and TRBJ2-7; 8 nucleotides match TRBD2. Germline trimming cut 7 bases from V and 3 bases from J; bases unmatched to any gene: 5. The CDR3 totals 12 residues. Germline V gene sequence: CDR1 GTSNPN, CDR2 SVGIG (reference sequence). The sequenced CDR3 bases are TGTGCCTATAGCGGGGCGATCTACGAG. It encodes CAYSGAIYE. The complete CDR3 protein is CAYSGAIYEQYF.

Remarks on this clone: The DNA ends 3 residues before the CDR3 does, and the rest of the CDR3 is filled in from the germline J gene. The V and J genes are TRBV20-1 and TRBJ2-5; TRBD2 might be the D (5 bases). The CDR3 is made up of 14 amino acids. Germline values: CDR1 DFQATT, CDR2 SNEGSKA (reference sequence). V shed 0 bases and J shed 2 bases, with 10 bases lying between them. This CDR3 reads CSARDFGEQETQYF. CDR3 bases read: TGCAGTGCTAGAGATTTCGGGGAACAAGAGACC.

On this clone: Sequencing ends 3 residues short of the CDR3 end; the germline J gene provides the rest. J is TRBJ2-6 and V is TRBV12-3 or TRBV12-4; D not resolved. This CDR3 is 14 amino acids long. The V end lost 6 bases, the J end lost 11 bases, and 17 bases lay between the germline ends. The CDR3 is CASSPSVQPDVLTF. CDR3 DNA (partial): TGTGCCAGCAGCCCTAGTGTTCAACCCGACGTC.

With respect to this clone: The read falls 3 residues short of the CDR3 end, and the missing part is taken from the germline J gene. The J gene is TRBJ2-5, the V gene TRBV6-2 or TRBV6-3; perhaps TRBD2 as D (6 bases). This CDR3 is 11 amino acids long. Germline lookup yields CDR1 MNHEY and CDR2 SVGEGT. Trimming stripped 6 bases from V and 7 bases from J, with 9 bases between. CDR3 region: CASSSRGTQYF. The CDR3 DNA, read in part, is TGTGCCAGCAGCTCGCGGGGGACC.

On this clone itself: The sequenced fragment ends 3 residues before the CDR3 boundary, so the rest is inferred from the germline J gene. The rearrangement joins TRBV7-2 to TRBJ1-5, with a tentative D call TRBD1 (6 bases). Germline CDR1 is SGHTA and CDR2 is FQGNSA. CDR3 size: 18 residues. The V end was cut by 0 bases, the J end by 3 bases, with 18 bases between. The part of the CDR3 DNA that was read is TGTGCCAGCAGCTTAGCCGCCCCAAGGGGGTTGAACAATCAGCCC. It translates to CASSLAAPRGLNNQP. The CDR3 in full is CASSLAAPRGLNNQPQHF.